This T cell receptor (beta chain) emerged from a study of PD-1 blockade in classical Hodgkin lymphoma. Study-level points and caveats: A reduction in baseline TCR diversity was reportedly seen in newly diagnosed patients relative to healthy donors.

Points on this clone: Its specificity is not known.

Method: immunoSEQ multiplex PCR; TCRdb's copy keeps in-frame clones and lacks some. Here the sample spans about 54,000 clones, 75% to 95% being singletons. Trimming took 6 bases from V and 7 from J; bases not matched to a gene: 6. CDR3 length: 15 amino acids. Per the germline V gene, CDR1 is SGHAT and CDR2 is FQNNGV. Each patient relapsed following autologous stem cell transplantation, and prior brentuximab vedotin exposure differed. Complete response, partial response or progressive disease were the best responses. This clonotype was obtained from a human donor with classical Hodgkin lymphoma. V gene TRBV11-2 combines with J gene TRBJ2-1; the match to TRBD2 covers 13 bases. Here the sequenced sample was peripheral blood mononuclear cells (PBMCs), taken before the second cycle of nivolumab. The CDR3 reads CASRRLAGGQNEQFF. The CDR3 DNA reads as TGTGCCAGCAGGCGACTAGCGGGGGGCCAAAATGAGCAGTTCTTC. The variable domain in full, completed from reference TRBV11-2 and TRBJ2-1, reads EAGVAQSPRYKIIEKRQSVAFWCNPISGHATLYWYQQILGQGPKLLIQFQNNGVVDDSQLPKDRFSAERLKGVDSTLKIQPAKLEDSAVYLCASRRLAGGQNEQFFGPGTRLTVL.